Given below is one T cell receptor beta chain in context. Different DNA sequences within this sample yield the same CDR3. This specimen comes from a study of blood T cell repertoires in COVID-19. Study overall: Spain, Italy and the United States supplied samples that represented acute and convalescent COVID-19. Sources were T cells, B-cell-depleted T cells, or PBMCs; the material itself was cDNA or gDNA.

Germline loops: CDR1 MGHRA, CDR2 YSYEKL. The CDR3 length is 15 residues. Trimming stripped 1 base from V and 3 bases from J, with 13 bases between. In the source study's methods: Scientists estimated how many nucleated cells there were by amplifying reference gene primers. Clones were sequenced by immunoSEQ multiplex PCR, and TCRdb holds only the in-frame ones, with some missing. The DNA gave D and trimming, while V, J and clone size come from that table. The sample contains fewer than 500,000 clones, roughly 77% of which appear only once. The chain combines TRBV4-1 with TRBJ2-7; a weak D match, TRBD1 (6 bases). The TCR sequence derives from a human donor with acute or convalescent COVID-19. The donor label of this sample is uncertain. The sequencing input was peripheral blood. CDR3 coding DNA: TGCGCCAGCAGCCAAGCCCCGGGACAAGGCTACGAGCAGTACTTC. This gives the protein CASSQAPGQGYEQYF.